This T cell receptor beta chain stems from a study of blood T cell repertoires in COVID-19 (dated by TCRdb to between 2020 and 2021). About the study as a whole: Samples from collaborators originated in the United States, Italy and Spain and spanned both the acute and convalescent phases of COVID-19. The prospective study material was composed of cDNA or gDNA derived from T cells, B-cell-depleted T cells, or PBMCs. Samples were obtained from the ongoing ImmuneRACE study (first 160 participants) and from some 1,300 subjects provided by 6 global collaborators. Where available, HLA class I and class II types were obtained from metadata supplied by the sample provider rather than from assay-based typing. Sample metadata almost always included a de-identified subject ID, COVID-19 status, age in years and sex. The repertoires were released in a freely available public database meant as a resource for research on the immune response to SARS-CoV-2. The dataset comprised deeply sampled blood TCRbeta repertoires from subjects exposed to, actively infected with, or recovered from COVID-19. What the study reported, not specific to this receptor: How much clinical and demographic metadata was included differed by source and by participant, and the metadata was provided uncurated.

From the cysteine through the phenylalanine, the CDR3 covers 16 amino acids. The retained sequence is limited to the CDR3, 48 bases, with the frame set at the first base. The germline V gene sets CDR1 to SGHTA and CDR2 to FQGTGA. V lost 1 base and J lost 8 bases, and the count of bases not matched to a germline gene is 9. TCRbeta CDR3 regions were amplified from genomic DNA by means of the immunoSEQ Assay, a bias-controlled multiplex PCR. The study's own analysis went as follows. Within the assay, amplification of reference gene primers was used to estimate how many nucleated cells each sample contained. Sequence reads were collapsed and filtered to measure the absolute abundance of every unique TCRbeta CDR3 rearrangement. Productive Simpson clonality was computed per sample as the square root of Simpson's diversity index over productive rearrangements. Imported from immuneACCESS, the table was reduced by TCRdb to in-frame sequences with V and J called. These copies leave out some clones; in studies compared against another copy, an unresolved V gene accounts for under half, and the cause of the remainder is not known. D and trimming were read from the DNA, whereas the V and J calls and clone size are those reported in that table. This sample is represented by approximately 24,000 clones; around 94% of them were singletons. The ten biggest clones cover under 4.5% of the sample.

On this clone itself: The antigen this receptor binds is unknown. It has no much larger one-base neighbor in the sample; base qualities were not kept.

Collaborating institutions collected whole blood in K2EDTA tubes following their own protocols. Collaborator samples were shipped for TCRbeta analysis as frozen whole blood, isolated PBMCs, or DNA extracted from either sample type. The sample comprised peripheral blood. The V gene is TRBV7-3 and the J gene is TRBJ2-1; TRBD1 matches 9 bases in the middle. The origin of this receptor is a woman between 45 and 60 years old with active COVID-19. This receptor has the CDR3 CASSLMGQGSRDEQFF. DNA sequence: TGTGCCAGCAGCTTAATGGGACAGGGTTCGCGGGATGAGCAGTTCTTC.